Presented here are 3 T cell receptor beta chains from one specimen sequenced in a study of blood T cell repertoires in COVID-19. Some clones are missing from TCRdb's copy, which holds only in-frame ones; the method was immunoSEQ multiplex PCR. The sample includes about 160,000 clones, roughly 85% of them seen just once. The sequenced material came from peripheral blood. Receptors were obtained from a human donor with acute or convalescent COVID-19. The donor label of this sample is uncertain.

The chain combines TRBV25-1 with TRBJ1-4, with D perhaps matching TRBD1 (5 bases). V was cut by 5 bases and J by 5 bases, with 15 bases left in between. Germline V gene sequence: CDR1 MGHDK, CDR2 SYGVNS. The CDR3 sequence is 15 residues long. The CDR3 protein is CASSTTAPRNEKLFF. The CDR3 DNA reads as TGTGCCAGCAGTACGACAGCGCCTCGGAATGAAAAACTGTTTTTT.

This clone was seen only a few times. Written as DNA, the CDR3 is TGTGCCAGCATCACAGGGGTATACACTTCTGGGGCCAACGTCCTGACTTTC. This gives the protein CASITGVYTSGANVLTF. The V and J genes are TRBV11-2 and TRBJ2-6, with 7 bases that match TRBD1. Germline CDR1 reads SGHAT; CDR2 reads FQNNGV. J gave up 1 base and V 7 bases, and 10 bases lay outside the gene matches. This CDR3 region has 17 residues.

The chain recombines TRBV5-8 with TRBJ2-2, with TRBD1 identical over 8 bases. CDR3 length equals 16 residues. Losses at the gene ends were 3 bases for V and 3 bases for J; bases not matched to a gene: 7. Germline V lookup: CDR1 SGHTS, CDR2 YDEGEE. CDR3 loop: CASSYWTGSDTGELFF. DNA of the CDR3: TGTGCCAGCAGCTATTGGACAGGGAGCGACACCGGGGAGCTGTTTTTT.